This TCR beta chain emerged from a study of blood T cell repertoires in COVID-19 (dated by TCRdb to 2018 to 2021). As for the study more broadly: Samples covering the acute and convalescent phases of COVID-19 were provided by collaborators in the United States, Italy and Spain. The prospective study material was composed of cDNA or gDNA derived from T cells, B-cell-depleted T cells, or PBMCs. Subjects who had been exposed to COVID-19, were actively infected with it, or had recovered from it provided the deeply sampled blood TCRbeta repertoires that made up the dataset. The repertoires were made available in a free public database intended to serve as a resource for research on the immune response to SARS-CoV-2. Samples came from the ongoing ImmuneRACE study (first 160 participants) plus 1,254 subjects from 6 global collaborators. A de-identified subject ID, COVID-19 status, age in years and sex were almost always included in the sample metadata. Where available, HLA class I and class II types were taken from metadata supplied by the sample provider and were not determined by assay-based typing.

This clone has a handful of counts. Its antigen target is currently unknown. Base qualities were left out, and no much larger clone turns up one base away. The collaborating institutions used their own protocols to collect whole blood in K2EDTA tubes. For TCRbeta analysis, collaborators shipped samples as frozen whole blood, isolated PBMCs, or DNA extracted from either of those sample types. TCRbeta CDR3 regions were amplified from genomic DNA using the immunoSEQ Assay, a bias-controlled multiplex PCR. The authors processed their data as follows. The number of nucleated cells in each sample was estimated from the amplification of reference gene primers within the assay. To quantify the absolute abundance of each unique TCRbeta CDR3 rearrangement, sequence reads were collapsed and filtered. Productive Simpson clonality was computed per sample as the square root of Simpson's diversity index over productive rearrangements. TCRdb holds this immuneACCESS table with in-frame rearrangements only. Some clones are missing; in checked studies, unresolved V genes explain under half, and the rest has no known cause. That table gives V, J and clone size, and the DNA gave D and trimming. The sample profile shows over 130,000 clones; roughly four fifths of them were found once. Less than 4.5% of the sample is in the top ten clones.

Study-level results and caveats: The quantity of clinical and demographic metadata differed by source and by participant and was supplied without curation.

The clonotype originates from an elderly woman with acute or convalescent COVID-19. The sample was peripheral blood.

The CDR3: CASSLVGGDYEQYF. The nucleotides are TGTGCCAGCAGCCTCGTCGGGGGAGACTACGAGCAGTACTTC. The V and J genes are TRBV6-6 and TRBJ2-7; TRBD2 is possibly the D segment (6 matching bases). The germline V gene (reference sequence) gives CDR1 as MNHNY and CDR2 as SVGAGI. Its CDR3 holds 14 amino acids, cysteine through phenylalanine. The sequence is cut down to CDR3 DNA, 42 bases in frame from base 1. Between the V and J ends, shortened by 6 bases and 3 bases respectively, the junction contains 15 bases.